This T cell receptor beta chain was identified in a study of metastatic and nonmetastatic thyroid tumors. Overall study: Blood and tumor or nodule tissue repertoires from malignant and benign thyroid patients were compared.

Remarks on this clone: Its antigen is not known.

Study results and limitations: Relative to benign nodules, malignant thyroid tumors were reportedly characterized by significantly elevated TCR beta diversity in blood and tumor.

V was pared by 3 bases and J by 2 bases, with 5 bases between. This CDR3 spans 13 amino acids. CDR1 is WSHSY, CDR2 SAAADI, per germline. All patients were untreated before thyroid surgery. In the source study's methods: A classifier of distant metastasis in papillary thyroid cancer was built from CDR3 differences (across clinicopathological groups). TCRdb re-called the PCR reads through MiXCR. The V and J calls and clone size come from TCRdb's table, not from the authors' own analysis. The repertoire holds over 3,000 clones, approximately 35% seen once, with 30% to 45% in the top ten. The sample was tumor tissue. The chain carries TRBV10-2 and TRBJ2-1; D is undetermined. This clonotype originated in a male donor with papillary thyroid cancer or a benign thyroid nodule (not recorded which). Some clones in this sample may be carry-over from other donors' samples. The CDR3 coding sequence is TGCGCCAGCAGTGACGCGACCTACAATGAGCAGTTCTTC. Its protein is CASSDATYNEQFF.